A selection of T cell receptor beta chains follows, all from one sample in a study of identical twins. MiXCR, run by TCRdb on the 5' RACE reads, gives a single entry per CDR3 protein. The table records 100,000 to 110,000 distinct CDR3 sequences, around 5.5% of them present only once. The specimen sequenced was memory T cells sorted from blood. All receptors come from a woman aged 50 to 60 in good health. CDR3s include the opening cysteine and the closing phenylalanine or tryptophan. A D gene is named only where the DNA matches it firmly. Where a row states a size, it is once, few, many or the class of an expanded clone; other rows omit it.

TRBV20-1,TRBD2,TRBJ2-7,medium-sized,CSARVRASGPYEQYF
TRBV7-2,TRBD2,TRBJ2-1,many,CASRPGGLPYNEQFF
TRBV6-5,.,TRBJ2-3,.,CASSRSPEPHTQYF
TRBV19,TRBD1,TRBJ2-5,few,CASSGRTGGRETQYF
TRBV10-2,.,TRBJ1-3,many,CATQPGNTIYF
TRBV27,.,TRBJ2-5,many,CASSFREQETQYF
TRBV19,.,TRBJ2-3,few,CASTTLGASTDTQYF
TRBV7-9,.,TRBJ2-7,many,CASSPGMTYEQYF
TRBV5-1,TRBD2,TRBJ2-5,many,CASSLLAGEKKTQYF
TRBV20-1,.,TRBJ1-5,many,CSATRGATGPQHF
TRBV7-6,.,TRBJ2-5,.,CASSLGWRRETQYF
TRBV20-1,TRBD2,TRBJ2-5,many,CSALGGGTSGRGGQETQYF
TRBV12-3/TRBV12-4,.,TRBJ2-1,many,CASSLLQYNEQFF
TRBV5-1,.,TRBJ2-1,many,CASSLRRSSYNEQFF
TRBV5-1,TRBD2,TRBJ2-3,many,CASSANSGSVSDTQYF
TRBV20-1,TRBD2,TRBJ2-7,many,CSAGRLAGAYEQYF
TRBV27,TRBD1,TRBJ2-1,.,CASRTGVSSYNEQFF
TRBV27,.,TRBJ2-6,few,CASSLSYRGQIHYSGANVLTF
TRBV5-1,.,TRBJ1-1,many,CASSSDGWEAFF
TRBV20-1,TRBD2,TRBJ2-1,many,CSADSGASGDNEQFF
TRBV20-1,TRBD1,TRBJ1-2,many,CSATDRDYGYTF
TRBV28,.,TRBJ1-1,many,CASSSDTGVTEAFF
TRBV9,.,TRBJ2-1,many,CASSPSGGRGYNEQFF
TRBV12-5,.,TRBJ1-3,many,CASGLVGRGLSGNTIYF
TRBV12-3/TRBV12-4,.,TRBJ1-5,many,CASSTGEGSNQPQHF
TRBV29-1,TRBD2,TRBJ2-1,many,CSVEGGSISYNEQFF
TRBV6-1,.,TRBJ1-2,many,CASNPGPYYGYTF
TRBV30,.,TRBJ2-1,many,CASGQTKRGSEQFF
TRBV18,.,TRBJ2-3,few,CASSPSWPLDSDTQYF
TRBV11-3,.,TRBJ1-1,once,CASSWGRKNTEAFF
TRBV7-9,TRBD2,TRBJ2-1,many,CASSPRAGGYNEQFF
TRBV5-1,.,TRBJ1-1,few,CASSLGINTEAFF
TRBV12-3/TRBV12-4,TRBD1,TRBJ2-1,.,CASSLSRQGLYNEQFF
TRBV18,TRBD2,TRBJ2-3,.,CASSRAGVNTDTQYF
TRBV5-1,.,TRBJ1-4,many,CASSLDAGEKLFF
TRBV5-1,TRBD1,TRBJ2-1,many,CASSTGQGYNEQFF
TRBV21-1,.,TRBJ2-5,many,CASSKPGQGAGKTQYF
TRBV29-1,.,TRBJ2-7,few,CSAVINGGEQYF
TRBV20-1,.,TRBJ2-5,many,CSAASWEETQYF
TRBV12-5,.,TRBJ2-7,many,CASGSRHEQYF
TRBV12-3/TRBV12-4,.,TRBJ2-1,many,CASSFGAASYNEQFF
TRBV2,.,TRBJ2-7,.,CASSTDSYEQYF
TRBV3-1,TRBD2,TRBJ2-1,many,CASSQGGGGRAHNEQFF
TRBV30,.,TRBJ1-5,many,CAWKAADWGNQPQHF
TRBV7-8,TRBD2,TRBJ2-3,many,CASSPGLAGGSDTQYF
TRBV7-6,.,TRBJ2-1,many,CASSLTRERYNEQFF
TRBV12-3/TRBV12-4,.,TRBJ1-1,few,CASSFRGQANTEAFF
TRBV19,.,TRBJ2-2,.,CASKGGRGLGELFF
TRBV19,.,TRBJ2-1,many,CASSSFPVPGSYNEQFF
TRBV20-1,TRBD2,TRBJ2-7,few,CSASRPAGGSSYEQYF
TRBV12-3/TRBV12-4,.,TRBJ1-2,many,CASSPQVPGGYTF
TRBV29-1,.,TRBJ2-5,.,CSVGASARETQYF
TRBV11-1,TRBD2,TRBJ2-1,few,CASSPGRAGNEQFF
TRBV14,TRBD2,TRBJ2-1,many,CASSHIAGGHYNEQFF
TRBV24-1,.,TRBJ2-1,many,CATSAYNEQFF